The 20 T cell receptor beta chains reported below all come from one sample, sequenced in a study of cytomegalovirus exposure and HLA in healthy donors. The primer mix had 60 Vbeta and 13 Jbeta primers. The data were produced by immunoSEQ multiplex PCR, yet TCRdb's version contains in-frame clones alone and is incomplete. The sample has tens of thousands of clones; under 90% are singletons. Material: PBMCs. The receptors derive from a woman in her thirties or forties in good health and CMV-seronegative.

This clone was observed a few times. This rearrangement joins TRBV4-2 to TRBJ2-3; TRBD2 agrees at 7 bases. Germline V gene data show CDR1 as LGHNA and CDR2 as YNFKEQ. The V segment lost 1 base and the J segment 6 bases; nucleotides outside the gene matches: 4. CDR3 length: 14 residues. This chain's CDR3 is CASSQGLAADTQYF. CDR3 sequence (DNA): TGTGCCAGCAGCCAAGGGCTAGCGGCGGATACGCAGTATTTT.

The rearrangement uses TRBV10-3 and TRBJ2-5, with 11 bases lining up with TRBD2. CDR1 ENHRY and CDR2 SYGVKD come from the germline V gene. V shed 6 bases and J 1 base; nucleotides not matched to a gene: 7. The CDR3 is made up of 16 amino acids. The CDR3: CAISRALAGAQETQYF. The CDR3, as DNA: TGTGCCATCAGCCGGGCACTAGCGGGAGCCCAAGAGACCCAGTACTTC.

The CDR3 DNA sequence: TGCGCCAGCAGCACGGGACAGCCCAATCAGCCCCAGCATTTT. It encodes CASSTGQPNQPQHF. The rearrangement links TRBV5-1 to TRBJ1-5; 7 positions agree with TRBD1. V dropped 4 bases and J dropped 3; count of bases not matched to a gene: 4. Germline V lookup: CDR1 SGHRS, CDR2 YFSETQ. CDR3 length equals 14 residues. Based on the CDR3 plus reference TRBV5-1 and TRBJ1-5, the full variable domain is KAGVTQTPRYLIKTRGQQVTLSCSPISGHRSVSWYQQTPGQGLQFLFEYFSETQRNKGNFPGRFSGRQFSNSRSEMNVSTLELGDSALYLCASSTGQPNQPQHFGDGTRLSIL.

Comment on this clone: Distinct nucleotide sequences in the sample also encode this CDR3. The V gene is TRBV4-1, the J gene TRBJ2-2; 8 bases map to TRBD2. This CDR3 has 15 residues. V shed 5 bases, J shed 6 bases, and the junction held 8 bases outside the gene matches. Germline CDR1 and CDR2: MGHRA and YSYEKL. The CDR3 spells CASSGSSGSAGELFF. CDR3 coding DNA: TGCGCCAGCAGCGGCTCCAGCGGGAGTGCCGGGGAGCTGTTTTTT.

V gene TRBV9 combines with J gene TRBJ2-1; weak D call: TRBD2 (5 bases). The CDR3 runs 14 residues. V was pared by 6 bases and J by 2 bases, with 12 bases between. CDR1 is SGDLS and CDR2 is YYNGEE in the germline V gene. The CDR3 here is CASTRAEAYNEQFF. The DNA for the CDR3 is TGTGCCAGCACGCGAGCGGAGGCCTACAATGAGCAGTTCTTC.

On this clone itself: One end of the junction varies from germline; a read error may be responsible. The chain has TRBV7-9 and TRBJ2-1; 8 bases line up with TRBD2. Germline V CDR1 and CDR2: SEHNR, FQNEAQ (reference sequence). The CDR3 is 15 amino acids. CDR3 sequence (DNA): TGTTCCAGCTCTCTCAACGGGAGGGTGACCAGTGAGCAGTTCTTC. As protein: CSSSLNGRVTSEQFF.

To note about this clone: One end of the junction varies from germline; a read error may be responsible. This rearrangement joins TRBV2 to TRBJ2-1, with TRBD1 identical over 11 bases. Germline CDR1 and CDR2: SNHLY and FYNNEI. The CDR3 is 15 residues long. The CDR3 loop reads CASREGQGAHNEQFF. The CDR3, as DNA: TGTGCCAGCAGGGAAGGACAGGGGGCCCACAATGAGCAGTTCTTC. The full variable domain, with the rest looked up from reference TRBV2 and TRBJ2-1, is EPEVTQTPSHQVTQMGQEVILRCVPISNHLYFYWYRQILGQKVEFLVSFYNNEISEKSEIFDDQFSVERPDGSNFTLKIRSTKLEDSAMYFCASREGQGAHNEQFFGPGTRLTVL.

The gene calls are TRBV2 and TRBJ2-7; the match to TRBD1 covers 7 bases. Germline CDR1 and CDR2: SNHLY and FYNNEI. V shed 6 bases, J shed 7 bases, and the junction held 12 bases outside the gene matches. The CDR3 extends over 14 amino acids. The DNA for the CDR3 is TGTGCCAGCAGAGGTACAGGGGTCGGCTGGGAGCAGTACTTC. The encoded protein is CASRGTGVGWEQYF.

This rearrangement joins TRBV5-1 to TRBJ2-2, with a weak D call TRBD1 (5 bases). V was shortened by 3 bases and J by 4 bases, with 13 bases between the two germline ends. The germline V gene encodes CDR1 SGHRS and CDR2 YFSETQ. The CDR3 runs 15 residues. The CDR3 DNA reads as TGCGCCAGCAGCTACCATGACAGATCCACCGGGGAGCTGTTTTTT. Residues: CASSYHDRSTGELFF.

The chain employs TRBV5-1 and TRBJ2-6; D possibly corresponds to TRBD2 (5 bases). The V gene lost 4 bases and the J gene lost 7 bases, with 9 bases spanning the gap. Germline-derived CDR1 and CDR2 are SGHRS and YFSETQ. The CDR3 is 13 amino acids. This CDR3 is CASSAEGANVLTF. In DNA form, the CDR3 reads TGCGCCAGCAGCGCCGAGGGAGCCAACGTCCTGACTTTC.

The chain joins TRBV18 to TRBJ1-1, with D perhaps TRBD1 (6 bases). Trimming stripped 3 bases from V and 5 bases from J, with 10 bases between. The CDR3 is 13 amino acids. Looked up from germline, CDR1 is KGHSH and CDR2 is LQKENI. The CDR3 nucleotides are TGTGCCAGCTCACCCGGGGGGCGGACTGAAGCTTTCTTT. It is translated as CASSPGGRTEAFF.

The J gene is TRBJ1-5, the V gene TRBV6-1; no definite D call. Germline values: CDR1 MNHNS, CDR2 SASEGT. This CDR3 comprises 16 residues. V lost 2 bases, J lost 2 bases, and 13 bases lay in between. CDR3 nucleotides: TGTGCCAGCAGTGAACGGAGGGTGGGAGGCAATCAGCCCCAGCATTTT. Translated, it gives CASSERRVGGNQPQHF.

This clone was detected only once. This chain uses TRBV10-2 with TRBJ1-2; unclear D gene. Germline V gene sequence: CDR1 WSHSY, CDR2 SAAADI. V shed 7 bases and J shed 2 bases, with 11 bases lying between them. CDR3 length: 13 amino acids. CDR3 sequence (DNA): TGCGCCAGCACATCCACCGGGAACTATGGCTACACCTTC. It is translated as CASTSTGNYGYTF.

The chain is built from TRBV9 and TRBJ2-5, with TRBD1 identical over 7 bases. The CDR3 is 16 residues long. After removal of 0 bases from V and 7 bases from J, the junction contained 12 bases not matched to a gene. Germline V gives CDR1 SGDLS, CDR2 YYNGEE. Here the CDR3 DNA reads TGTGCCAGCAGCGTAGGTTACAGGGGAGTCGCGGGGACCCAGTACTTC. This translates into CASSVGYRGVAGTQYF.

The chain links TRBV5-1 to TRBJ2-1, with 13 bases lining up with TRBD2. The V gene end was trimmed by 5 bases and the J gene end by 7 bases; junction bases not matched to a gene: 9. The CDR3 extends over 16 amino acids. Germline CDR1 SGHRS, CDR2 YFSETQ. CDR3 protein: CASRPPGLAGVNEQFF. Here the CDR3 DNA reads TGCGCCAGCAGGCCCCCCGGACTAGCGGGAGTTAATGAGCAGTTCTTC.

The rearrangement uses TRBV7-6 and TRBJ2-2, with a possible D match to TRBD2 (6 bases). CDR3 size: 16 residues. Germline V gene data show CDR1 as SGHVS and CDR2 as FNYEAQ. The V gene lost 2 bases and the J gene lost 1 base, with 11 bases spanning the gap. As DNA, the CDR3 is TGTGCCAGCAGCTTAATTGTAGCGGAGAACACCGGGGAGCTGTTTTTT. It translates to CASSLIVAENTGELFF.

The chain carries TRBV10-3 and TRBJ2-2, with TRBD2 matching over 7 bases. Trimming took 11 bases from V and 4 from J; bases not matched to a gene: 13. Germline V gene data show CDR1 as ENHRY and CDR2 as SYGVKD. The CDR3 totals 15 residues. The CDR3 region is CAVGGFEGSTGELFF. DNA of the CDR3: TGTGCCGTCGGGGGGTTCGAAGGTTCCACCGGGGAGCTGTTTTTT.

This rearrangement joins TRBV15 to TRBJ2-2; 7 bases align to TRBD1. This CDR3 has 16 residues. CDR1 LNHNV and CDR2 YYDKDF come from the germline V gene (reference sequence). With V trimmed by 3 bases and J by 0 bases, 4 bases remained unmatched. CDR3 sequence reads: CATSRGQGANTGELFF. The DNA of the CDR3 is TGTGCCACCAGCAGGGGGCAGGGGGCGAACACCGGGGAGCTGTTTTTT.

This rearrangement joins TRBV2 to TRBJ1-1; possible D gene TRBD1, 6 bases. From germline, CDR1 is SNHLY and CDR2 FYNNEI. Trimming took off 6 bases at V and 3 bases at J, with 14 bases between the two ends. The CDR3 loop spans 14 amino acids. The CDR3 DNA follows: TGTGCCAGCAGGATGTACAGGGTCGACACTGAAGCTTTCTTT. Its translation is CASRMYRVDTEAFF.

The chain recombines TRBV10-1 with TRBJ1-2; D gene unclear. The CDR3 has 15 amino acids. The germline gives CDR1 WNHNN, CDR2 SYGVQD (reference sequence). V shed 1 base and J shed 8 bases, with 17 bases lying between them. The CDR3 loop reads CASSEYDGHTGGYTF. DNA of the CDR3: TGCGCCAGCAGTGAGTACGACGGCCACACGGGGGGCTACACCTTC.